The sequence of this T cell receptor (beta chain) was determined in a study of blood T cell repertoires in COVID-19. Germline lookup yields CDR1 MGHRA and CDR2 YSYEKL. Between the trimmed V and J ends, which lost 4 bases and 1 base, there was a span of 11 bases. The CDR3 consists of 14 residues. Authors' methods: Estimation of nucleated cell counts relied on the amplification of reference gene primers. The protocol was immunoSEQ multiplex PCR, while the TCRdb copy is restricted to in-frame clones and leaves out a portion. The V and J calls and clone size were taken over from that table, and D and trimming were inferred from the DNA. The sample includes some 330,000 clones, 88% of them seen just once.

Source material: peripheral blood. V gene TRBV4-1 combines with J gene TRBJ2-7, with a weak D call TRBD1 (5 bases). This clonotype was sampled from a woman between 45 and 60 years old with active or convalescent COVID-19. The CDR3 region is CASSLSAGSYEQYF. CDR3 sequence (DNA): TGCGCCAGCAGCCTATCTGCAGGGTCCTACGAGCAGTACTTC.